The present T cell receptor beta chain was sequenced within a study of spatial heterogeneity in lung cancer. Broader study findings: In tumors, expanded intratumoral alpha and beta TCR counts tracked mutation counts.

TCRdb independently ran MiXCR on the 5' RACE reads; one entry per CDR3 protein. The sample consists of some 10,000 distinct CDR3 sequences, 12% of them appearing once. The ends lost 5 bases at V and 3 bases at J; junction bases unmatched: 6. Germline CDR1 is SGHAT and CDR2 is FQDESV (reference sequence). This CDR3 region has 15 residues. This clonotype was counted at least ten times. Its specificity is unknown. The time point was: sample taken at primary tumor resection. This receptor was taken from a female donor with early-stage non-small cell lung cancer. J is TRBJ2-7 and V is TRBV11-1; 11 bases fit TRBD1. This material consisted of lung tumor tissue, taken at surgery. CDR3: CASSPGQGAGYEQYF. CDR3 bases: TGTGCCAGCAGCCCCGGACAGGGGGCGGGCTACGAGCAGTACTTC.